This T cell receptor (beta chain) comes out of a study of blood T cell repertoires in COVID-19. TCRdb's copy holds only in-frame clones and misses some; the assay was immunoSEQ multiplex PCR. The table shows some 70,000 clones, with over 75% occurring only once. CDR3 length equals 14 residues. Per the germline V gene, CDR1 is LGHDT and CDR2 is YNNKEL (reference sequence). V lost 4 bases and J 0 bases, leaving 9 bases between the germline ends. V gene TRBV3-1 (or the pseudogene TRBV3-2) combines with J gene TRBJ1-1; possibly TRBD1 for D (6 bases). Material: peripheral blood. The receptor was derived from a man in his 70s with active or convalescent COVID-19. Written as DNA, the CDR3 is TGTGCCAGCAGCCCCAGGGGACTGAACACTGAAGCTTTCTTT. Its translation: CASSPRGLNTEAFF.